These 21 T cell receptor beta chains share one sample of origin, sequenced in a study of blood T cell repertoires in COVID-19 (dated by TCRdb to between 2020 and 2021). The library was generated by the immunoSEQ multiplex PCR assay. TCRdb stores this immuneACCESS table with in-frame sequences only. Part of the clones is absent; in the studies checked, under half of the shortfall reflects unresolved V genes, and no reason is known for the rest. The sample contains 100,000 to 150,000 clones, 80% to 90% of them found a single time. The ten largest make up roughly 3.9% of the sample. The material sequenced was peripheral blood. These receptors all stem from a man aged 60 to 75 with COVID-19, enrolled during active disease.

J is TRBJ1-1 and V is TRBV6-5; weak D call: TRBD1 (6 bases). Germline V CDR1 and CDR2: MNHEY, SVGAGI. CDR3 length equals 15 residues. Trimming cost V 5 bases and J 1 base, with 14 bases left between them. CDR3 sequence reads: CASSKYRVSNTEAFF. CDR3 nucleotide sequence: TGTGCCAGCAGTAAATACAGGGTGTCGAACACTGAAGCTTTCTTT.

The rearrangement joins TRBV30 to TRBJ1-2, with D unresolved. This CDR3 is 13 amino acids long. Trimming removed 2 bases at V and 4 bases at J, with 11 bases between. Germline V CDR1 and CDR2: GTSNPN, SVGIG (reference sequence). In DNA form, the CDR3 reads TGTGCCTGGAGTTTCCTACGGGGCTATGGCTACACCTTC. Its translation is CAWSFLRGYGYTF.

The V gene is TRBV18, the J gene TRBJ1-1; weak D call: TRBD1 (6 bases). The CDR3 sequence is 13 residues long. V was pared by 6 bases and J by 4 bases, with 12 bases between. CDR1 is KGHSH and CDR2 is LQKENI in the germline V gene. The CDR3 DNA follows: TGTGCCAGCTCCGCTACAGGGATCACTGAAGCTTTCTTT. This translates into CASSATGITEAFF.

The V call is TRBV9, the J call TRBJ2-4, with D maybe TRBD1 (5 bases). The CDR3 runs to 16 residues. Germline V gives CDR1 SGDLS, CDR2 YYNGEE. V was cut by 0 bases and J by 1 base, with 11 bases left in between. CDR3: CASSVDGALAKNIQYF. As DNA, the CDR3 is TGTGCCAGCAGCGTAGATGGGGCGCTGGCCAAAAACATTCAGTACTTC.

This clone has more than one count but fewer than ten. The chain combines TRBV3-1 (or the pseudogene TRBV3-2) with TRBJ1-6, with 11 bases aligning to TRBD1. CDR1 LGHDT and CDR2 YNNKEL come from the germline V gene (reference sequence). The CDR3 loop spans 16 amino acids. The J segment lost 5 bases and the V segment lost 3 bases, leaving 3 bases of the junction unmatched. CDR3 sequence: CASSHGGQGDNSPLHF. The CDR3 coding sequence is TGTGCCAGCAGCCATGGGGGACAGGGGGATAATTCACCCCTCCACTTT.

The rearrangement links TRBV5-5 to TRBJ2-4, with D perhaps TRBD2 (6 bases). Germline V gene lookup returns CDR1 SGHKS and CDR2 YYEKEE (reference sequence). This CDR3 has 13 amino acids. Trimming removed 4 bases at V and 8 bases at J, with 13 bases between. The CDR3 DNA sequence: TGTGCCAGCAGCAACGGAGGGATGTACATTCAGTACTTC. Translating gives CASSNGGMYIQYF.

The chain links TRBV18 to TRBJ1-1, with D hard to call. Germline V lookup: CDR1 KGHSH, CDR2 LQKENI. CDR3 length: 13 amino acids. V shed 2 bases and J shed 2 bases, with 6 bases lying between them. CDR3 in DNA: TGTGCCAGCTCACCATTAATAAACACTGAAGCTTTCTTT. This encodes CASSPLINTEAFF. Complete variable domain (other parts from reference TRBV18 and TRBJ1-1): NAGVMQNPRHLVRRRGQEARLRCSPMKGHSHVYWYRQLPEEGLKFMVYLQKENIIDESGMPKERFSAEFPKEGPSILRIQQVVRGDSAAYFCASSPLINTEAFFGQGTRLTVV.

As to this clone: The germline gene is not matched at one end of the junction; a read error may be the cause. The rearrangement links TRBV5-5 to TRBJ1-2; D is perhaps TRBD1 (5 bases). The CDR3 consists of 15 residues. Per the germline V gene, CDR1 is SGHKS and CDR2 is YYEKEE (reference sequence). In nucleotides, the CDR3 is TGTGCCAGCAGATTGGGCCCAGGGACTATGTATGGCTACACCTTC. Translated, it gives CASRLGPGTMYGYTF.

The gene calls are TRBV14 and TRBJ2-2, with 7 bases aligning to TRBD2. After removal of 1 base from V and 6 bases from J, the junction contained 2 bases not matched to a gene. CDR1 is SGHDN, CDR2 FVKESK, per germline. The CDR3 runs 14 residues. Here the CDR3 reads CASSQVRGAGELFF. The DNA for the CDR3 is TGTGCCAGCAGCCAAGTACGGGGGGCCGGGGAGCTGTTTTTT. Based on the CDR3 plus reference TRBV14 and TRBJ2-2, the full variable domain is EAGVTQFPSHSVIEKGQTVTLRCDPISGHDNLYWYRRVMGKEIKFLLHFVKESKQDESGMPNNRFLAERTGGTYSTLKVQPAELEDSGVYFCASSQVRGAGELFFGEGSRLTVL.

This clone was counted a few times. This chain joins TRBV3-1 (or the pseudogene TRBV3-2) and TRBJ1-2; D is perhaps TRBD1 (5 bases). Trimming pared 1 base from V and 5 bases from J, leaving 14 bases between. The V gene's germline CDR1 is LGHDT and CDR2 YNNKEL (reference sequence). The CDR3 contains 15 residues. As DNA, the CDR3 is TGTGCCAGCAGCCAAGCCGAAAGGGGCTATTATGGCTACACCTTC. Protein product: CASSQAERGYYGYTF.

J is TRBJ1-2 and V is TRBV11-1; D unresolved. Trimming removed 1 base at V and 4 bases at J, with 10 bases between. The germline V gene encodes CDR1 SGHAT and CDR2 FQDESV (reference sequence). The CDR3 loop spans 14 amino acids. CDR3 sequence: CASSLGAGVYGYTF. CDR3 bases: TGTGCCAGCAGCTTAGGGGCAGGCGTCTATGGCTACACCTTC.

The chain has TRBV9 and TRBJ1-2, with 7 bases identical to TRBD1. V shed 3 bases and J 3 bases; nucleotides not matched to a gene: 2. CDR1 is SGDLS, CDR2 YYNGEE, per germline. This CDR3 region has 13 residues. Here the CDR3 DNA reads TGTGCCAGCAGCGGCCAGGGGGACTATGGCTACACCTTC. Translated: CASSGQGDYGYTF. Filled out from reference TRBV9 and TRBJ1-2, the complete variable domain reads DSGVTQTPKHLITATGQRVTLRCSPRSGDLSVYWYQQSLDQGLQFLIQYYNGEERAKGNILERFSAQQFPDLHSELNLSSLELGDSALYFCASSGQGDYGYTFGSGTRLTVV.

This clone was seen once. This chain joins TRBV5-1 and TRBJ2-5; possible D gene TRBD1, 6 bases. Germline loops: CDR1 SGHRS, CDR2 YFSETQ. Trimming pared 3 bases from V and 2 bases from J, leaving 11 bases between. This CDR3 is 14 amino acids long. The CDR3 sequence: CASSSGQLQETQYF. Written as DNA, the CDR3 is TGCGCCAGCAGCTCCGGACAGCTTCAAGAGACCCAGTACTTC.

V usage is TRBV5-4 and J usage is TRBJ2-7, with TRBD1 matching 8 bases. The V segment lost 0 bases and the J segment 3 bases; nucleotides outside the gene matches: 2. CDR1 and CDR2 (germline): SGHNT, YYREEE (reference sequence). The CDR3 spans 14 residues. Here the CDR3 DNA reads TGTGCCAGCAGCTTGGTGGGACAGGTCTACGAGCAGTACTTC. Protein product: CASSLVGQVYEQYF.

This clone was observed once. The chain has TRBV7-2 and TRBJ1-1, with 7 bases lining up with TRBD1. V lost 4 bases to trimming and J lost 5 bases; unmatched junction nucleotides: 7. The CDR3 runs to 14 residues. CDR1 is SGHTA, CDR2 FQGNSA, per germline. This CDR3 is CASSYERGRTEAFF. The CDR3 DNA follows: TGTGCCAGCAGCTACGAAAGGGGGCGAACTGAAGCTTTCTTT. Looking up the rest from reference TRBV7-2 and TRBJ1-1 gives the full variable domain: GAGVSQSPSNKVTEKGKDVELRCDPISGHTALYWYRQSLGQGLEFLIYFQGNSAPDKSGLPSDRFSAERTGGSVSTLTIQRTQQEDSAVYLCASSYERGRTEAFFGQGTRLTVV.

The V and J genes are TRBV27 and TRBJ1-2, with 10 bases that match TRBD1. With V trimmed by 4 bases and J by 4 bases, 9 bases remained unmatched. This CDR3 is 16 amino acids long. Germline assignment: CDR1 MNHEY and CDR2 SMNVEV (reference sequence). The CDR3: CASSSSRDRGGYGYTF. CDR3 coding DNA: TGTGCCAGCAGTTCGTCCCGGGACAGGGGCGGCTATGGCTACACCTTC.

The V gene is TRBV6-2 or TRBV6-3, the J gene TRBJ2-5, with D uncertain. The V gene lost 5 bases and the J gene lost 0 bases, with 10 bases spanning the gap. The CDR3 loop spans 14 amino acids. CDR1 MNHEY and CDR2 SVGEGT come from the germline V gene. The CDR3 spells CASSRNYNQETQYF. The CDR3 nucleotides are TGTGCCAGCAGTAGGAACTACAACCAAGAGACCCAGTACTTC.

This clone was observed once. The V and J genes are TRBV14 and TRBJ1-2, with a tentative D call TRBD1 (5 bases). The CDR3 totals 15 residues. Trimming removed 0 bases from V and 8 bases from J, with 16 bases in between. Germline V gene data show CDR1 as SGHDN and CDR2 as FVKESK. The CDR3 coding sequence is TGTGCCAGCAGCCAAGAAGGGTCCCCAGGGCGCGGCTACACCTTC. It is translated as CASSQEGSPGRGYTF.

The rearrangement uses TRBV7-2 and TRBJ1-3, with TRBD1 as a possible D gene (5 bases). V shed 6 bases and J shed 1 base, with 13 bases lying between them. The germline V gene has CDR1 SGHTA and CDR2 FQGNSA. The CDR3 extends over 15 amino acids. The CDR3 reads CASSSGGVSGNTIYF. CDR3 DNA: TGTGCCAGCAGTTCGGGGGGGGTTTCTGGAAACACCATATATTTT.

J is TRBJ2-2 and V is TRBV21-1; the DNA was not used to check the table's D call, TRBD2. TRBV21-1 has pseudogene status. The CDR3 loop spans 15 amino acids. This CDR3 reads CASSKWLAVAGELFF. As DNA, the CDR3 is TGTGCCAGCAGCAAATGGCTAGCGGTAGCCGGGGAGCTGTTTTTT.

This clone appeared a few times. V is TRBV5-1 and J is TRBJ1-6; 8 bases fit TRBD1. The CDR3 contains 16 residues. The V and J ends lost 0 bases and 10 bases, in that order; junction bases with no gene match: 9. From germline, CDR1 is SGHRS and CDR2 YFSETQ. CDR3 amino acids: CASSLASQGAPSPLHF. CDR3 nucleotide sequence: TGCGCCAGCAGCTTGGCCTCGCAGGGGGCCCCATCACCCCTCCACTTT.